This T cell receptor (beta chain) comes out of a study of cytomegalovirus exposure and HLA in healthy donors. Findings and limits, study-wide: In a later analysis, productive TCRs from donors in an Asian-associated ancestry cluster reportedly carried fewer N-insertions than the cohort mean. The study designated about 160 TCR beta chains cytomegalovirus-associated.

V was pared by 4 bases and J by 2 bases, with 9 bases between. The CDR3 is 13 amino acids. The V gene's germline CDR1 is SGDLS and CDR2 YYNGEE. It was with 60 Vbeta and 13 Jbeta primers that the PCR ran. Sequencing used immunoSEQ multiplex PCR; TCRdb keeps in-frame clones, though not all of them. The sample carries 180,000 or so clones, approximately 85% recorded once. Of note for this clone: Its antigen remains unknown.

The sequenced sample consisted of PBMCs. The TCR comes from a man in his late teens or twenties in good health and CMV-seropositive. The J gene is TRBJ1-2, the V gene TRBV9; D is ambiguous. This CDR3 reads CASSLGLNYGYTF. CDR3 in DNA: TGTGCCAGCAGCTTAGGACTGAACTATGGCTACACCTTC.